This T cell receptor beta chain was found in a study of T cell responses to AZD1222 COVID-19 vaccine. Findings of the study overall: Epitopes outside B.1.351 and B.1.1.7 mutated regions reportedly drew nearly half of spike TCRs. After the peak T cell response, and only then, were repertoires sampled. Donors were chiefly white British, with a greater number of females, and clonal diversity was perhaps underestimated. The span of vaccine-associated CD4 TCRs extended across spike, with dominance at 160-218 and 743-854.

With regard to this clone: Its antigen is undetermined.

Clones were read by immunoSEQ multiplex PCR, and TCRdb kept only the in-frame ones, dropping some. The sample lists some 120,000 clones; 92% were seen once. The receptor comes from an adult who received the AZD1222 COVID-19 vaccine. Source: peripheral blood, taken 28 days after the second AZD1222 dose.

The CDR3 bases are TGTGCCATCAGTGAGACTCAACTAGCGGGAGTGGGAAAGTCCTACGAGCAGTACTTC. Encoded protein: CAISETQLAGVGKSYEQYF. The chain is built from TRBV10-3 and TRBJ2-7; 11 nucleotides align to TRBD2. The CDR3 is 19 amino acids. Germline lookup yields CDR1 ENHRY and CDR2 SYGVKD. With V trimmed by 2 bases and J by 1 base, 13 bases remained unmatched.